The 30 T cell receptor beta chains reported below all come from one sample, sequenced in a study of T-cell reconstitution after alpha-beta-depleted transplantation in children. TCRbeta library construction was performed incorporating unique molecular identifiers. TCRdb itself ran the PCR reads through MiXCR, one entry per CDR3 protein. The sample holds more than 200,000 distinct CDR3 sequences; under 30% are singletons and the top ten take more than 4.5%. Sequenced material: PBMCs, mostly from graft donor cells, taken 360 days after TCRalphabeta/CD19-depleted stem cell transplant. The origin of the receptors is a female patient between 2 and 15 years old who had a stem cell transplant for congenital amegakaryocytic thrombocytopenia, so the T cells may come from the graft donor.

This clonotype was detected only a few times. The V and J genes are TRBV7-6 and TRBJ2-1, with TRBD1 identical over 8 bases. CDR3 size: 20 residues. With 0 bases clipped from V and 2 bases from J, the junction kept 15 bases outside the gene matches. Germline V lookup: CDR1 SGHVS, CDR2 FNYEAQ. Here the CDR3 reads CASSLAPQRQGRFPYNEQFF. DNA of the CDR3: TGTGCCAGCAGCTTAGCCCCACAACGACAGGGGCGTTTTCCCTACAATGAGCAGTTCTTC.

CDR3 bases: TGTGCCAGCAGTTTAGCAGGCGGGAACTCCTACGAGCAGTACTTC. This codes for CASSLAGGNSYEQYF. J is TRBJ2-7 and V is TRBV12-3 or TRBV12-4; perhaps TRBD2 as D (6 bases). V was shortened by 0 bases and J by 0 bases, with 9 bases between the two germline ends. The CDR3 has 15 amino acids.

The chain is built from TRBV14 and TRBJ2-1, with D unclear. The CDR3 is 14 residues long. V lost 8 bases and J 0 bases, leaving 11 bases between the germline ends. Germline CDR1 and CDR2: SGHDN and FVKESK. The CDR3 DNA sequence: TGTGCCAGCGGGCATTCAGTCTCCTACAATGAGCAGTTCTTC. As protein: CASGHSVSYNEQFF.

The V gene is TRBV5-1, the J gene TRBJ1-2, with D maybe TRBD1 (6 bases). V was clipped by 0 bases and J by 14 bases, with 20 bases between them. Germline V gene lookup returns CDR1 SGHRS and CDR2 YFSETQ. The CDR3 runs to 14 residues. CDR3 bases: TGCGCCAGCAGCTTGGCCGGGACCTACGGGGGCGAAACCTTC. It codes for CASSLAGTYGGETF. Filled out from reference TRBV5-1 and TRBJ1-2, the complete variable domain reads KAGVTQTPRYLIKTRGQQVTLSCSPISGHRSVSWYQQTPGQGLQFLFEYFSETQRNKGNFPGRFSGRQFSNSRSEMNVSTLELGDSALYLCASSLAGTYGGETFGSGTRLTVV.

The chain joins TRBV5-1 to TRBJ2-7; D gene uncertain. The CDR3 is 13 amino acids. Germline lookup yields CDR1 SGHRS and CDR2 YFSETQ. The V end lost 0 bases, the J end lost 2 bases, and 6 bases lay between the germline ends. CDR3 loop: CASSLAPTYEQYF. DNA of the CDR3: TGCGCCAGCAGCTTGGCCCCGACCTACGAGCAGTACTTC.

V gene TRBV29-1 combines with J gene TRBJ2-1, with a weak D call TRBD1 (6 bases). CDR3 size: 12 residues. CDR1 is SQVTM, CDR2 ANQGSEA, per germline. V was trimmed by 6 bases and J by 8 bases, leaving 14 bases between them. CDR3 protein: CSVPGQSDEQFF. The CDR3, as DNA: TGCAGCGTCCCGGGACAATCGGATGAGCAGTTCTTC.

The chain employs TRBV7-6 and TRBJ2-2; no clear D gene. Trimming took 0 bases from V and 5 from J, leaving 13 bases between them. The CDR3 is made up of 16 amino acids. In germline, CDR1 is SGHVS, CDR2 FNYEAQ. The CDR3 region has the DNA TGTGCCAGCAGCTTAGCCGGCCATACTGGGACCGGGGAGCTGTTTTTT. Its translation: CASSLAGHTGTGELFF.

The J gene is TRBJ2-2, the V gene TRBV4-3; D possibly corresponds to TRBD2 (6 bases). The V gene lost 0 bases and the J gene lost 4 bases, with 12 bases spanning the gap. Per germline, CDR1 LGHNA and CDR2 YSLEER. This CDR3 contains 16 residues. The CDR3 DNA is TGCGCCAGCAGCCAAGATCGCGGGATCAGCACCGGGGAGCTGTTTTTT. Residues: CASSQDRGISTGELFF.

This clonotype has only a few counts. The J gene is TRBJ2-5, the V gene TRBV5-1, with 10 bases that match TRBD2. The CDR3 covers 15 residues. Per germline, CDR1 SGHRS and CDR2 YFSETQ. The J segment lost 5 bases and the V segment lost 0 bases, leaving 4 bases of the junction unmatched. CDR3 bases: TGCGCCAGCAGCTTGGAGAGCGGGAGGGTGGAGACCCAGTACTTC. Its translation: CASSLESGRVETQYF.

The chain uses TRBV9 and TRBJ2-1; D is undetermined. CDR3 length: 15 amino acids. V was trimmed by 4 bases and J by 5 bases, leaving 16 bases between them. Germline V lookup: CDR1 SGDLS, CDR2 YYNGEE. The CDR3 DNA follows: TGTGCCAGCAGCTTAAGACCGATTGCGGACAATGAGCAGTTCTTC. It translates to CASSLRPIADNEQFF.

In its sample, this clonotype was seen a few times. CDR3 protein: CSARDSLTPSTDTQYF. The CDR3 DNA reads as TGCAGTGCTAGAGATTCCCTAACGCCCAGCACAGATACGCAGTATTTT. The rearrangement links TRBV20-1 to TRBJ2-3; D ambiguous. Germline CDR1 and CDR2: DFQATT and SNEGSKA (reference sequence). Trimming removed 0 bases from V and 0 bases from J, with 13 bases in between. The CDR3 contains 16 residues.

This clonotype was observed a handful of times. The chain employs TRBV5-1 and TRBJ2-6; weak D call: TRBD1 (6 bases). The V gene's germline CDR1 is SGHRS and CDR2 YFSETQ. Trimming removed 0 bases at V and 12 bases at J, with 10 bases between. The CDR3 extends over 13 amino acids. The CDR3 here is CASSLEGVGVLTF. The CDR3 region has the DNA TGCGCCAGCAGCTTGGAGGGGGTGGGCGTCCTGACTTTC.

This clonotype was seen once. The V call is TRBV20-1, the J call TRBJ2-3; maybe TRBD2 (6 bases). This CDR3 region has 14 residues. Germline CDR1 and CDR2: DFQATT and SNEGSKA (reference sequence). V gave up 7 bases and J gave up 1 base, with 15 bases separating them. Written as DNA, the CDR3 is TGCAGTGTCGGCGGGAAACCTGGCACAGATACGCAGTATTTT. This translates into CSVGGKPGTDTQYF.

V gene TRBV9 combines with J gene TRBJ1-2, with a weak D call TRBD1 (6 bases). Germline V gene data show CDR1 as SGDLS and CDR2 as YYNGEE. Between the trimmed V and J ends, which lost 4 bases and 6 bases, there was a span of 10 bases. This CDR3 has 12 residues. CDR3 in amino acids: CASSLQGNGYTF. The CDR3 DNA sequence: TGTGCCAGCAGCCTACAGGGAAATGGCTACACCTTC.

The gene calls are TRBV2 and TRBJ1-6, with D possibly matching TRBD1 (5 bases). V was pared by 6 bases and J by 4 bases, with 13 bases between. The CDR3 is 15 residues long. Per the germline V gene, CDR1 is SNHLY and CDR2 is FYNNEI. The CDR3 region is CASRGLEGYNSPLHF. DNA of the CDR3: TGTGCCAGCAGGGGACTTGAGGGTTATAATTCACCCCTCCACTTT.

This CDR3 reads CASSSNFADTQYF. The CDR3 coding sequence is TGTGCCAGCAGCTCAAACTTTGCAGATACGCAGTATTTT. The chain carries TRBV11-2 and TRBJ2-3, with D hard to call. CDR1 is SGHAT and CDR2 is FQNNGV in the germline V gene. Trimming pared 4 bases from V and 4 bases from J, leaving 9 bases between. The CDR3 is made up of 13 amino acids.

This clonotype has only a few counts. The rearrangement joins TRBV6-2 or TRBV6-3 to TRBJ2-3; D is undetermined. The CDR3 runs to 12 residues. Germline lookup yields CDR1 MNHEY and CDR2 SVGEGT. Trimming shortened V by 4 bases and J by 9 bases, and 11 bases separated the two germline ends. In nucleotides, the CDR3 is TGTGCCAGCAGTTCTTCCGGTTTCACGCAGTATTTT. Translated, it gives CASSSSGFTQYF.

This clonotype was recorded at least ten times. The CDR3 region is CASSQEKGYPYEQYF. DNA for the CDR3: TGCGCCAGCAGCCAAGAAAAAGGGTACCCCTACGAGCAGTACTTC. This chain uses TRBV4-1 with TRBJ2-7; D uncertain. Germline V gives CDR1 MGHRA, CDR2 YSYEKL. Trimming shortened V by 0 bases and J by 2 bases, and 11 bases separated the two germline ends. This CDR3 region has 15 residues.

This chain links TRBV27 with TRBJ2-3, with no clear D. Germline V lookup: CDR1 MNHEY, CDR2 SMNVEV (reference sequence). V was shortened by 4 bases and J by 2 bases, with 13 bases between the two germline ends. The CDR3 is 15 residues long. CDR3 in DNA: TGTGCCAGCAGTTCGGGCGGAACTCCCACAGATACGCAGTATTTT. Translating gives CASSSGGTPTDTQYF.

The chain employs TRBV5-1 and TRBJ2-1; maybe TRBD1 (6 bases). This CDR3 is 15 amino acids long. Trimming pared 5 bases from V and 2 bases from J, leaving 14 bases between. Germline V lookup: CDR1 SGHRS, CDR2 YFSETQ. The DNA for the CDR3 is TGCGCCAGCAGACACCGGGACACCGCCTACAATGAGCAGTTCTTC. It specifies CASRHRDTAYNEQFF.

At least ten counts were recorded for this clonotype. The chain links TRBV10-2 to TRBJ2-1; TRBD1 is a possible D gene (6 bases). The CDR3 is made up of 13 amino acids. Per the germline V gene, CDR1 is WSHSY and CDR2 is SAAADI. The germline V and J ends were trimmed by 2 bases and 6 bases, with 8 bases remaining between them. The CDR3 protein is CASSEAGANEQFF. As DNA, the CDR3 is TGCGCCAGCAGTGAGGCAGGGGCCAATGAGCAGTTCTTC.

The genes are TRBV18 and TRBJ2-2, with TRBD1 identical over 8 bases. The CDR3 contains 15 residues. The V and J ends lost 4 bases and 4 bases, in that order; junction bases with no gene match: 5. Per the germline V gene, CDR1 is KGHSH and CDR2 is LQKENI. The DNA for the CDR3 is TGTGCCAGCTCACTTGGGACAGGAGTCACCGGGGAGCTGTTTTTT. It is translated as CASSLGTGVTGELFF.

This clonotype was counted ten times or more. This rearrangement joins TRBV20-1 to TRBJ2-5, with a weak D call TRBD2 (6 bases). Germline V gene lookup returns CDR1 DFQATT and CDR2 SNEGSKA (reference sequence). Trimming shortened V by 6 bases and J by 4 bases, and 18 bases separated the two germline ends. The CDR3 length is 14 residues. CDR3 residues: CSADTWRGVETQYF. The CDR3 DNA is TGCAGTGCGGACACATGGCGGGGAGTAGAGACCCAGTACTTC.

V gene TRBV29-1 combines with J gene TRBJ1-4; no clear D gene. V dropped 5 bases and J dropped 0 bases, with 10 bases sitting between them. The CDR3 has 14 amino acids. Germline assignment: CDR1 SQVTM and CDR2 ANQGSEA. CDR3 in amino acids: CSVYSGSTNEKLFF. CDR3 coding DNA: TGCAGCGTTTATTCAGGATCAACTAATGAAAAACTGTTTTTT.

The chain employs TRBV20-1 and TRBJ2-7; D gene uncertain. V was clipped by 4 bases and J by 3 bases, with 7 bases between them. The germline gives CDR1 DFQATT, CDR2 SNEGSKA (reference sequence). The CDR3 consists of 11 residues. The CDR3 DNA reads as TGCAGTGCTATTCAAAGCTACGAGCAGTACTTC. Translated, it gives CSAIQSYEQYF.

The chain uses TRBV24-1 and TRBJ2-3; 9 bases agree with TRBD2. Germline CDR1 is KGHDR and CDR2 is SFDVKD. V was pared by 3 bases and J by 1 base, with 4 bases of the junction left unmatched. The CDR3 covers 16 residues. The CDR3 loop reads CATSDRGGAGTDTQYF. CDR3 bases: TGTGCCACCAGTGATCGCGGGGGGGCCGGCACAGATACGCAGTATTTT.

This clonotype was counted only a few times. The V gene is TRBV20-1, the J gene TRBJ2-3; D gene uncertain. Germline V gene sequence: CDR1 DFQATT, CDR2 SNEGSKA (reference sequence). The V gene lost 3 bases and the J gene lost 2 bases, with 9 bases spanning the gap. The CDR3 is made up of 13 amino acids. The CDR3 DNA is TGCAGTGCTAGGCCCACAACCACAGATACGCAGTATTTT. It is translated as CSARPTTTDTQYF.

The chain is built from TRBV12-3 or TRBV12-4 and TRBJ2-7; D ambiguous. The CDR3 has 14 residues. Trimming cost V 3 bases and J 0 bases, with 9 bases left between them. The CDR3 nucleotides are TGTGCCAGCAGTTTTGCCAGGTACTCCTACGAGCAGTACTTC. It translates to CASSFARYSYEQYF.

The chain employs TRBV28 and TRBJ2-5; D possibly corresponds to TRBD1 (6 bases). Germline V gene data show CDR1 as MDHEN and CDR2 as SYDVKM. Trimming left V 5 bases short and J 4 bases short, with 20 bases between. The CDR3 length is 16 residues. The CDR3 DNA reads TGTGCCAGCAGTAAACGGACAGCCGCAGAAGGAGAGACCCAGTACTTC. Amino acid sequence: CASSKRTAAEGETQYF.

The V call is TRBV20-1, the J call TRBJ2-3, with 10 bases that match TRBD2. The CDR3 covers 14 residues. Trimming at V came to 3 bases and at J to 4 bases, leaving 4 bases not matched to a gene. Germline lookup yields CDR1 DFQATT and CDR2 SNEGSKA (reference sequence). The CDR3 protein is CSARMSGGADTQYF. CDR3 bases: TGCAGTGCTAGGATGAGCGGGGGGGCAGATACGCAGTATTTT.